Presented here are 23 T cell receptor beta chains from one specimen sequenced in a study of shared clonotypes between healthy human individuals. The naive CD8 fraction comprised CD45RO-negative cells positively selected for CCR7 and excluded terminally differentiated effector memory CD45RA+ cells. TCRdb keeps only in-frame clones here, not all; method: immunoSEQ multiplex PCR. The sample comprises roughly 2,000,000 clones, roughly 94% of which are singletons, and more than 0.95% rests with the top ten. Sequenced input: naive CD8+ T cells sorted from blood. These receptors all come from a man between 18 and 35 years old in good health.

This chain connects TRBV4-1 to TRBJ1-4; the D gene is possibly TRBD1 (6 bases). V was shortened by 1 base and J by 8 bases, with 14 bases between the two germline ends. In germline, CDR1 is MGHRA, CDR2 YSYEKL. CDR3 length: 15 residues. The CDR3 DNA is TGCGCCAGCAGCCAAGTGACAGGAATCGGGGAAAAACTGTTTTTT. This codes for CASSQVTGIGEKLFF.

The chain couples TRBV11-2 to TRBJ2-7; no firm D call. The CDR3 sequence is 13 residues long. Trimming left V 5 bases short and J 2 bases short, with 10 bases between. Germline CDR1 is SGHAT and CDR2 is FQNNGV. CDR3 protein: CASSLTTTYEQYF. CDR3 coding DNA: TGTGCCAGCAGCCTAACTACAACCTACGAGCAGTACTTC.

This rearrangement joins TRBV13 to TRBJ1-1; a weak D match, TRBD1 (6 bases). The V gene lost 0 bases and the J gene lost 5 bases, with 22 bases spanning the gap. Germline V gene sequence: CDR1 PRHDT, CDR2 FYEKMQ (reference sequence). This CDR3 has 18 residues. CDR3 region: CASSLGAPQGGSGTEAFF. The DNA for the CDR3 is TGTGCCAGCAGCTTAGGCGCCCCCCAAGGGGGAAGCGGAACTGAAGCTTTCTTT.

This chain uses TRBV4-2 with TRBJ1-1; D remains unclear. Per germline, CDR1 LGHNA and CDR2 YNFKEQ. This CDR3 spans 17 amino acids. The V end lost 1 base, the J end lost 5 bases, and 20 bases lay between the germline ends. The CDR3 loop reads CASSQGDGWEDGTEAFF. CDR3 sequence (DNA): TGTGCCAGCAGCCAAGGCGATGGGTGGGAGGACGGTACTGAAGCTTTCTTT.

This sequence joins TRBV7-9 and TRBJ1-1, with D possibly TRBD1 on 6 matching bases. The CDR3 runs 15 residues. V gave up 4 bases and J gave up 1 base, with 13 bases separating them. Germline CDR1 SEHNR, CDR2 FQNEAQ (reference sequence). The CDR3: CASSYPGAANTEAFF. The CDR3 nucleotides are TGTGCCAGCAGCTACCCAGGGGCAGCGAACACTGAAGCTTTCTTT.

This rearrangement joins TRBV30 to TRBJ2-3, with a tentative D call TRBD1 (5 bases). Germline V gives CDR1 GTSNPN, CDR2 SVGIG (reference sequence). Trimming took 5 bases from V and 1 from J, leaving 16 bases between them. The CDR3 has 15 residues. This CDR3 reads CAWGEGVLGTDTQYF. The CDR3 region has the DNA TGTGCCTGGGGAGAAGGGGTTTTGGGCACAGATACGCAGTATTTT.

The chain recombines TRBV28 with TRBJ1-1; 8 bases line up with TRBD1. Germline lookup yields CDR1 MDHEN and CDR2 SYDVKM. V shed 1 base and J 2 bases; nucleotides not matched to a gene: 3. The CDR3 covers 15 residues. CDR3: CASSLFAGGNTEAFF. The CDR3 DNA reads TGTGCCAGCAGTTTATTTGCAGGGGGCAACACTGAAGCTTTCTTT.

This rearrangement joins TRBV2 to TRBJ1-2; weak D call: TRBD1 (5 bases). This CDR3 has 13 residues. The ends were cut back, 3 bases at V and 4 bases at J, with 9 bases in the middle. Germline values: CDR1 SNHLY, CDR2 FYNNEI. Here the CDR3 reads CASSDATVYGYTF. CDR3 sequence (DNA): TGTGCCAGCAGTGATGCGACAGTCTATGGCTACACCTTC.

Concerning this clone: This same CDR3 is encoded by further DNA sequences in the sample. The chain has TRBV5-5 and TRBJ1-1, with TRBD1 matching 10 bases. The CDR3 is 14 amino acids. V lost 3 bases to trimming and J lost 4 bases; unmatched junction nucleotides: 3. Germline CDR1 SGHKS, CDR2 YYEKEE (reference sequence). The CDR3 here is CASSWTGGTTEAFF. The CDR3 nucleotides are TGTGCCAGCAGCTGGACAGGGGGGACCACTGAAGCTTTCTTT.

The count of this clone is one. Different DNA sequences within this sample yield the same CDR3. V gene TRBV30 combines with J gene TRBJ2-7; TRBD1 or TRBD2 may be the D gene (7 bases each). Germline CDR1 reads GTSNPN; CDR2 reads SVGIG (reference sequence). CDR3 length: 13 amino acids. Trimming took 0 bases from V and 7 from J, leaving 13 bases between them. The CDR3 region has the DNA TGTGCCTGGAGTGTAGTTCAGGGGGGGGAGCAGTACTTC. It yields the protein CAWSVVQGGEQYF.

The chain recombines TRBV10-3 with TRBJ2-3; 8 nucleotides agree with TRBD2. The J segment lost 4 bases and the V segment lost 4 bases, leaving 10 bases of the junction unmatched. The CDR3 is 16 residues long. CDR1 is ENHRY and CDR2 is SYGVKD in the germline V gene. Here the CDR3 DNA reads TGTGCCATCAGTGTTCAGCGGGGGATTTCGGCAGATACGCAGTATTTT. It is translated as CAISVQRGISADTQYF.

The chain has TRBV4-3 and TRBJ2-7; D is undetermined. CDR1 is LGHNA and CDR2 is YSLEER in the germline V gene. Trimming shortened V by 0 bases and J by 3 bases, and 12 bases separated the two germline ends. There are 15 residues in the CDR3. The CDR3 loop reads CASSQDQVIFYEQYF. In DNA, the CDR3 is TGCGCCAGCAGCCAAGACCAGGTCATCTTCTACGAGCAGTACTTC.

The chain links TRBV2 to TRBJ1-2, with unresolved D. V was cut by 7 bases and J by 7 bases, with 13 bases left in between. Germline V gene lookup returns CDR1 SNHLY and CDR2 FYNNEI. This CDR3 is built from 12 residues. The CDR3 protein is CASTFDTAGYTF. CDR3 sequence (DNA): TGTGCCAGCACTTTCGACACAGCTGGCTACACCTTC. Combining the CDR3 with reference TRBV2 and TRBJ1-2 gives the whole variable domain EPEVTQTPSHQVTQMGQEVILRCVPISNHLYFYWYRQILGQKVEFLVSFYNNEISEKSEIFDDQFSVERPDGSNFTLKIRSTKLEDSAMYFCASTFDTAGYTFGSGTRLTVV.

The chain is built from TRBV5-1 and TRBJ2-3, with D tentatively TRBD1 (6 bases). V lost 4 bases and J lost 6, with 15 bases in between. This CDR3 has 14 amino acids. Germline CDR1 SGHRS, CDR2 YFSETQ. Here the CDR3 reads CASSGGGGVDTQYF. CDR3 bases: TGCGCCAGCAGCGGGGGCGGAGGTGTGGATACGCAGTATTTT.

This chain uses TRBV10-3 with TRBJ2-7, with 10 bases that match TRBD1. After removal of 6 bases from V and 0 bases from J, the junction contained 5 bases not matched to a gene. CDR1 is ENHRY, CDR2 SYGVKD, per germline. The CDR3 extends over 15 amino acids. CDR3 amino acids: CAIRETGGDSYEQYF. CDR3 coding DNA: TGTGCCATCAGGGAGACAGGGGGCGACTCCTACGAGCAGTACTTC.

The rearrangement links TRBV10-2 to TRBJ1-5; perhaps TRBD1 as D (5 bases). V shed 1 base and J shed 2 bases, with 9 bases lying between them. In germline, CDR1 is WSHSY, CDR2 SAAADI. CDR3 length: 15 amino acids. The DNA of the CDR3 is TGCGCCAGCAGTGAGTTGGGGGTGGGCAATCAGCCCCAGCATTTT. Its protein is CASSELGVGNQPQHF.

This chain connects TRBV1 to TRBJ2-2; TRBD2, the table's D call, was not compared with the DNA. TRBV1 is a pseudogene. The CDR3 has 19 amino acids. The CDR3 reads CTSSQVSVRTSGSPGELFF. The DNA for the CDR3 is TGCACCAGCAGCCAAGTTTCGGTTCGGACTAGCGGGAGCCCCGGGGAGCTGTTTTTT.

V and J are TRBV27 and TRBJ2-5; the match to TRBD2 covers 8 bases. This CDR3 has 16 amino acids. Trimming at V came to 4 bases and at J to 4 bases, leaving 11 bases not matched to a gene. Per the germline V gene, CDR1 is MNHEY and CDR2 is SMNVEV (reference sequence). The CDR3: CASSSQFQAGVETQYF. CDR3 coding DNA: TGTGCCAGCAGTTCCCAGTTCCAAGCGGGAGTAGAGACCCAGTACTTC.

The rearrangement uses TRBV7-2 and TRBJ2-1; 9 nucleotides align to TRBD2. V shed 0 bases, J shed 0 bases, and the junction held 9 bases outside the gene matches. Germline loops: CDR1 SGHTA, CDR2 FQGNSA. The CDR3 has 19 amino acids. CDR3 coding DNA: TGTGCCAGCAGCTTAGCTTGGGCGGGGGGGAACCCCTCCTACAATGAGCAGTTCTTC. This encodes CASSLAWAGGNPSYNEQFF.

The rearrangement joins TRBV11-1 to TRBJ2-3; D is ambiguous. The V end lost 2 bases, the J end lost 2 bases, and 8 bases lay between the germline ends. CDR3 size: 14 residues. CDR1 is SGHAT, CDR2 FQDESV, per germline (reference sequence). As DNA, the CDR3 is TGTGCCAGCAGCTTACCGACGGACACAGATACGCAGTATTTT. This translates into CASSLPTDTDTQYF. Drawing the rest from reference TRBV11-1 and TRBJ2-3, the complete variable domain is EAEVAQSPRYKITEKSQAVAFWCDPISGHATLYWYRQILGQGPELLVQFQDESVVDDSQLPKDRFSAERLKGVDSTLKIQPAELGDSAMYLCASSLPTDTDTQYFGPGTRLTVL.

With regard to this clone: Other DNA sequences in this specimen translate into the identical CDR3. The V gene is TRBV9, the J gene TRBJ2-7, with 10 bases lining up with TRBD1. The CDR3 covers 14 residues. J gave up 2 bases and V 4 bases, and 3 bases lay outside the gene matches. Germline assignment: CDR1 SGDLS and CDR2 YYNGEE. This CDR3 is CASSPGTGAYEQYF. DNA of the CDR3: TGTGCCAGCAGCCCAGGGACAGGGGCCTACGAGCAGTACTTC.

The chain has TRBV15 and TRBJ1-3, with D possibly matching TRBD1 (5 bases). The V and J ends lost 3 bases and 3 bases respectively, with 15 bases between them. Germline lookup yields CDR1 LNHNV and CDR2 YYDKDF (reference sequence). This CDR3 is built from 16 residues. The CDR3 nucleotides are TGTGCCACCAGCAGTCGTGGGGTTGGGGGTGGAAACACCATATATTTT. It specifies CATSSRGVGGGNTIYF.

This sequence joins TRBV9 and TRBJ2-1; possibly TRBD2 for D (6 bases). Between the trimmed V and J ends, which lost 3 bases and 9 bases, there was a span of 13 bases. The CDR3 runs 13 residues. From germline, CDR1 is SGDLS and CDR2 YYNGEE. The CDR3 DNA reads TGTGCCAGCAGCGCTATGGGACTGCCTGAGCAGTTCTTC. Amino acids: CASSAMGLPEQFF. Looking up the rest from reference TRBV9 and TRBJ2-1 gives the full variable domain: DSGVTQTPKHLITATGQRVTLRCSPRSGDLSVYWYQQSLDQGLQFLIQYYNGEERAKGNILERFSAQQFPDLHSELNLSSLELGDSALYFCASSAMGLPEQFFGPGTRLTVL.